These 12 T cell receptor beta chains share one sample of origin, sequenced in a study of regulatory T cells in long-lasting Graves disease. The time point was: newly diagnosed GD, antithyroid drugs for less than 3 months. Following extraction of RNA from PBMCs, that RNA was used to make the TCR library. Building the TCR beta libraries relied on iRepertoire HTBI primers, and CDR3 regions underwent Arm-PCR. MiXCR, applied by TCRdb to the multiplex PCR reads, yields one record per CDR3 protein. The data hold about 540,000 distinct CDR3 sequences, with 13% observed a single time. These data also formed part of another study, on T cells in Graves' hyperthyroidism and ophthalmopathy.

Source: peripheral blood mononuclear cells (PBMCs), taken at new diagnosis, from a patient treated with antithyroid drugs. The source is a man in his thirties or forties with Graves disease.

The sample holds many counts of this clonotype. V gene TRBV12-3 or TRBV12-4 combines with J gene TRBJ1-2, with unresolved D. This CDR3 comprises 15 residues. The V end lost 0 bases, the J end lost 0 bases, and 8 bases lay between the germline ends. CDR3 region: CASSLAQVTNYGYTF. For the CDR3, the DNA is TGTGCCAGCAGTTTAGCGCAAGTTACTAACTATGGCTACACCTTC.

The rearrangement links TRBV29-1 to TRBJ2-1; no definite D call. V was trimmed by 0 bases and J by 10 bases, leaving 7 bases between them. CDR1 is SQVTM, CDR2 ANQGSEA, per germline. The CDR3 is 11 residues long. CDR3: CSVEDPTEQFF. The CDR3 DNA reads TGCAGCGTTGAAGATCCCACAGAGCAGTTCTTC.

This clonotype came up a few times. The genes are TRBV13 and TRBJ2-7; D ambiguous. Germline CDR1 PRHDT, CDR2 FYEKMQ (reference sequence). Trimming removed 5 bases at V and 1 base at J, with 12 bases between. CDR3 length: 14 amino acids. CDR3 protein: CASSHGLRSYEQYF. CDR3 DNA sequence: TGTGCCAGCAGCCATGGGTTGAGGTCCTACGAGCAGTACTTC.

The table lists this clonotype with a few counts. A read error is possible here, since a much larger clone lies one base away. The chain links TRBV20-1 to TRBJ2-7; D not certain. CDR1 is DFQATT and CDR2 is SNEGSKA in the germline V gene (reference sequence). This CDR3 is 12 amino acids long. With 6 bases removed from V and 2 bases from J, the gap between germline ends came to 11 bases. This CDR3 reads CSATWAPYEQYF. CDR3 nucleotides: TGCAGTGCGACCTGGGCCCCCTACGAGCAGTACTTC.

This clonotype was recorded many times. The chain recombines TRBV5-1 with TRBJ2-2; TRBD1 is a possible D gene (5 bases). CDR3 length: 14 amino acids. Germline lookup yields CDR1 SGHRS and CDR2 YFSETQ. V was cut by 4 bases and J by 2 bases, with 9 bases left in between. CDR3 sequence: CASSRQSNTGELFF. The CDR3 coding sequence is TGCGCCAGCAGCCGACAGAGCAACACCGGGGAGCTGTTTTTT. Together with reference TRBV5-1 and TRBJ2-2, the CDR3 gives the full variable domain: KAGVTQTPRYLIKTRGQQVTLSCSPISGHRSVSWYQQTPGQGLQFLFEYFSETQRNKGNFPGRFSGRQFSNSRSEMNVSTLELGDSALYLCASSRQSNTGELFFGEGSRLTVL.

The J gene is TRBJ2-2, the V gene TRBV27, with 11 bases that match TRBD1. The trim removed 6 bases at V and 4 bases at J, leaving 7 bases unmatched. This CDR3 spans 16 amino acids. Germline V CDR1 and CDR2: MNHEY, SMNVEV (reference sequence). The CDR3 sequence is CASSRSGTGGTGELFF. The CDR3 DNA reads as TGTGCCAGCAGCCGATCCGGGACAGGGGGCACCGGGGAGCTGTTTTTT.

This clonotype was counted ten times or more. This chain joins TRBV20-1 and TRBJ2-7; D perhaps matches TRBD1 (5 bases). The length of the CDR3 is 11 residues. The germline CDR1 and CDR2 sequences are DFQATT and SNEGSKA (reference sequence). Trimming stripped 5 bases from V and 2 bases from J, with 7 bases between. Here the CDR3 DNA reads TGCAGTGCTCGCAGGGCCTACGAGCAGTACTTC. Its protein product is CSARRAYEQYF.

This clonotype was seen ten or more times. CDR3 sequence (DNA): TGTGCCAGCACCAGCGGCAGGCCTGTAGCGGTTTACAATGAGCAGTTCTTC. Translated: CASTSGRPVAVYNEQFF. The gene calls are TRBV27 and TRBJ2-1, with D maybe TRBD2 (6 bases). This CDR3 is 17 amino acids long. CDR1 is MNHEY and CDR2 is SMNVEV in the germline V gene (reference sequence). Trimming left V 7 bases short and J 4 bases short, with 23 bases between.

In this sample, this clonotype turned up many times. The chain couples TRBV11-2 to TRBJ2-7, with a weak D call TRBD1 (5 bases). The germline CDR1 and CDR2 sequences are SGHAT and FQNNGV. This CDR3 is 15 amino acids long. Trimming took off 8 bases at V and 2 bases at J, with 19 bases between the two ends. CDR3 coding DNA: TGTGCCAGCGCCGCAGGGTCACCTCTTACCTACGAGCAGTACTTC. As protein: CASAAGSPLTYEQYF.

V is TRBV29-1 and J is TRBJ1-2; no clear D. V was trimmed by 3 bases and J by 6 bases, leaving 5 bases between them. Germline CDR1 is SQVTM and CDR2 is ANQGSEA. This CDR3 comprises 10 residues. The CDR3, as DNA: TGCAGCGTTGACAAGCATGGCTACACCTTC. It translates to CSVDKHGYTF.

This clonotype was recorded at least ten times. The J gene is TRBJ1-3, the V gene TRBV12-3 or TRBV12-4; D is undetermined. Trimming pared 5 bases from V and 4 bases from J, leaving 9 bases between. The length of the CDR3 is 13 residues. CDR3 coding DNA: TGTGCCAGCAGTGTAGGCCCCGGAAACACCATATATTTT. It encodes CASSVGPGNTIYF.

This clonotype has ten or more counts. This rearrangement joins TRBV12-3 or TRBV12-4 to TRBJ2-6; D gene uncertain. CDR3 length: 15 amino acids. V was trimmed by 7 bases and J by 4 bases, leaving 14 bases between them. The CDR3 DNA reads TGTGCCAGCACCCCGGTTGGGTGGGGGGCCAACGTCCTGACTTTC. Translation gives CASTPVGWGANVLTF.